These T cell receptor beta chains were read from a single sample in a study of blood T cell repertoires in COVID-19. Repertoires were generated with immunoSEQ multiplex PCR, while TCRdb's copy carries only in-frame clones and drops some. The sample comprises around 310,000 clones, about 90% of which are singletons, and roughly 10% rests with the top ten. Material for sequencing was PBMCs or T cells enriched from blood (not recorded which). All receptors come from a woman between 25 and 40 years old who had recovered from COVID-19. Both conserved end residues are part of each CDR3. The order of the fields is D gene, J gene, clone size, V gene, CDR3 DNA, CDR3 protein. The D gene is left open where the match is weak. Clone size is stated in some rows and not others, as once, few, many or a class when expanded.

D gene: TRBD1
J gene: TRBJ1-5
clone size: few
V gene: TRBV24-1
CDR3 DNA: TGTGCCACCAGCTCCTTCAGGGGGCAGTCGGGTCAGCCCCAGCATTTT
CDR3 protein: CATSSFRGQSGQPQHF

D gene: .
J gene: TRBJ2-7
clone size: .
V gene: TRBV6-5
CDR3 DNA: TGTGCCAGCAGTTCCGCTGACAGAACCTACGAGCAGTACTTC
CDR3 protein: CASSSADRTYEQYF

D gene: .
J gene: TRBJ2-5
clone size: few
V gene: TRBV5-1
CDR3 DNA: TGCGCCAGCCAACACGAGGTTACAGAGACCCAGTACTTC
CDR3 protein: CASQHEVTETQYF

D gene: .
J gene: TRBJ1-1
clone size: .
V gene: TRBV7-2
CDR3 DNA: TGTGCCAGCAGCTTAACAGGGACGGGTACTGAAGCTTTCTTT
CDR3 protein: CASSLTGTGTEAFF

D gene: .
J gene: TRBJ2-1
clone size: .
V gene: TRBV18
CDR3 DNA: TGTGCCAGCTCACTCCGTGGGCCCTACAATGAGCAGTTCTTC
CDR3 protein: CASSLRGPYNEQFF

D gene: .
J gene: TRBJ2-7
clone size: .
V gene: TRBV5-1
CDR3 DNA: TGCGCCAGCAGCCTTTTCGGGGTAGCCTACGAGCAGTACTTC
CDR3 protein: CASSLFGVAYEQYF

D gene: TRBD1
J gene: TRBJ1-2
clone size: .
V gene: TRBV3-1/TRBV3-2
CDR3 DNA: TGTGCCAGCAGCCAACGACAGGGGGCGCAAGGCTACACCTTC
CDR3 protein: CASSQRQGAQGYTF

D gene: TRBD1
J gene: TRBJ1-1
clone size: once
V gene: TRBV29-1
CDR3 DNA: TGCAGCGTAGACAGGGTCCCCACTGAAGCTTTCTTT
CDR3 protein: CSVDRVPTEAFF

D gene: .
J gene: TRBJ1-2
clone size: .
V gene: TRBV7-2
CDR3 DNA: TGTGCCAGCAGTTCTACGACAGCCCGGACCCCTAACTATGGCTACACCTTC
CDR3 protein: CASSSTTARTPNYGYTF

D gene: TRBD2
J gene: TRBJ2-1
clone size: .
V gene: TRBV6-5
CDR3 DNA: TGTGCCAGCAGAGTGTTGGCTAGCGGGAGAAATGAGCAGTTCTTC
CDR3 protein: CASRVLASGRNEQFF

D gene: .
J gene: TRBJ2-3
clone size: .
V gene: TRBV20-1
CDR3 DNA: TGCAGTGCTAGTAATCCCCGGGACTCTAGCACAGATACGCAGTATTTT
CDR3 protein: CSASNPRDSSTDTQYF

D gene: TRBD2
J gene: TRBJ2-7
clone size: few
V gene: TRBV19
CDR3 DNA: TGTGCCAGTAGAACAGAAAATAGCGGGACTGGCGAGCAGTACTTC
CDR3 protein: CASRTENSGTGEQYF

D gene: .
J gene: TRBJ2-3
clone size: .
V gene: TRBV7-7
CDR3 DNA: TGTGCTAGCAGCCCAGGACCCAAGGGGACAGATACGCAGTATTTT
CDR3 protein: CASSPGPKGTDTQYF

D gene: .
J gene: TRBJ1-6
clone size: .
V gene: TRBV27
CDR3 DNA: TGTGCCAGCAGTACACAGCTCTCCTATAATTCACCCCTCCACTTT
CDR3 protein: CASSTQLSYNSPLHF

D gene: TRBD1
J gene: TRBJ1-2
clone size: .
V gene: TRBV19
CDR3 DNA: TGTGCCAGTGCAACCGGGACAGACTATGGCTACACCTTC
CDR3 protein: CASATGTDYGYTF

D gene: TRBD1
J gene: TRBJ2-5
clone size: .
V gene: TRBV10-3
CDR3 DNA: TGTGCCATCAGTGACCGGGACAGTCAAGAGACCCAGTACTTC
CDR3 protein: CAISDRDSQETQYF

D gene: .
J gene: TRBJ2-2
clone size: .
V gene: TRBV10-3
CDR3 DNA: TGTGCCATCAGTGATTTGAGTGATAGGACAGCTAAGAACACCGGGGAGCTGTTTTTT
CDR3 protein: CAISDLSDRTAKNTGELFF

D gene: TRBD1
J gene: TRBJ1-4
clone size: .
V gene: TRBV5-1
CDR3 DNA: TGCGCCAGCAGCCTGGGACAGGGGAATGAAAAACTGTTTTTT
CDR3 protein: CASSLGQGNEKLFF

D gene: .
J gene: TRBJ2-6
clone size: .
V gene: TRBV27
CDR3 DNA: TGTGCCAGCAGATTTTATGGGGGCGATTCTGGGGCCAACGTCCTGACTTTC
CDR3 protein: CASRFYGGDSGANVLTF

D gene: TRBD2
J gene: TRBJ2-4
clone size: .
V gene: TRBV27
CDR3 DNA: TGTGCCAGCAGCCGCAGCGGGATGACAAACATTCAGTACTTC
CDR3 protein: CASSRSGMTNIQYF

D gene: .
J gene: TRBJ2-7
clone size: .
V gene: TRBV7-9
CDR3 DNA: TGTGCCAGCAGCTCCCCGGGAAACAACCCCTACGAGCAGTACTTC
CDR3 protein: CASSSPGNNPYEQYF

D gene: .
J gene: TRBJ1-5
clone size: .
V gene: TRBV6-2/TRBV6-3
CDR3 DNA: TGTGCCAGCAGTTACTCGAGAGGGACTTATAGCAATCAGCCCCAGCATTTT
CDR3 protein: CASSYSRGTYSNQPQHF

D gene: .
J gene: TRBJ1-5
clone size: once
V gene: TRBV5-6
CDR3 DNA: TGTGCCAGCAGCTTGTATCGACAGAAACATCAGCCCCAGCATTTT
CDR3 protein: CASSLYRQKHQPQHF

D gene: .
J gene: TRBJ1-5
clone size: .
V gene: TRBV7-2
CDR3 DNA: TGTGCCAGCAGCTTAGGTTCGGGAAAGCCCCAGCATTTT
CDR3 protein: CASSLGSGKPQHF

D gene: TRBD1
J gene: TRBJ1-2
clone size: .
V gene: TRBV7-9
CDR3 DNA: TGTGCCAGCAGCCCTTCAGGGGGGCCTATTAACTATGGCTACACCTTC
CDR3 protein: CASSPSGGPINYGYTF

D gene: TRBD1
J gene: TRBJ1-1
clone size: once
V gene: TRBV27
CDR3 DNA: TGTGCCAGCAGTTTATTCCGGGACAGGGGGCTTGGTGAAGCTTTCTTT
CDR3 protein: CASSLFRDRGLGEAFF

D gene: .
J gene: TRBJ1-2
clone size: .
V gene: TRBV27
CDR3 DNA: TGTGCCAGCAGTTACGACAGGCTTGTCTACACCTTC
CDR3 protein: CASSYDRLVYTF

D gene: TRBD1
J gene: TRBJ1-2
clone size: .
V gene: TRBV27
CDR3 DNA: TGTGCCAGCAGTTTCGTCGCAGGGGGCACAGCCCTCTATGGCTACACCTTC
CDR3 protein: CASSFVAGGTALYGYTF

D gene: TRBD1
J gene: TRBJ1-3
clone size: .
V gene: TRBV29-1
CDR3 DNA: TGCAGCGTTGAGGTATGGGCGGACAGGTCTGGAAACACCATATATTTT
CDR3 protein: CSVEVWADRSGNTIYF

D gene: .
J gene: TRBJ2-1
clone size: .
V gene: TRBV4-2
CDR3 DNA: TGTGCCAGCAGCCCCCTAAGCCCCCATAGCAGCTCCTACAATGAGCAGTTCTTC
CDR3 protein: CASSPLSPHSSSYNEQFF

D gene: TRBD1
J gene: TRBJ1-1
clone size: once
V gene: TRBV5-1
CDR3 DNA: TGCGCCAGCAGCTCAACGGGACAGGGGGGCACTGAAGCTTTCTTT
CDR3 protein: CASSSTGQGGTEAFF

D gene: TRBD1
J gene: TRBJ2-5
clone size: few
V gene: TRBV3-1/TRBV3-2
CDR3 DNA: TGTGCCAGCAGCCAAGGAACAGGGGGCGCGGAGACCCAGTACTTC
CDR3 protein: CASSQGTGGAETQYF

D gene: TRBD2
J gene: TRBJ2-5
clone size: .
V gene: TRBV27
CDR3 DNA: TGTGCCAGCAGTTTATATCTAGCGGGAGGGTTGAGGCAAGAGACCCAGTACTTC
CDR3 protein: CASSLYLAGGLRQETQYF

D gene: .
J gene: TRBJ2-7
clone size: .
V gene: TRBV15
CDR3 DNA: TGTGCCACCAGCCGACAGGGAGGCTCCTACGAGCAGTACTTC
CDR3 protein: CATSRQGGSYEQYF

D gene: .
J gene: TRBJ2-7
clone size: .
V gene: TRBV20-1
CDR3 DNA: TGCAGTGCTAGTGCCGGGAGATTTGCCGAGCAGTACTTC
CDR3 protein: CSASAGRFAEQYF

D gene: .
J gene: TRBJ1-1
clone size: .
V gene: TRBV7-8
CDR3 DNA: TGTGCCAGCAGCTTAGCAGGGGGGGGGAACACTGAAGCTTTCTTT
CDR3 protein: CASSLAGGGNTEAFF

D gene: TRBD1
J gene: TRBJ1-2
clone size: once
V gene: TRBV6-5
CDR3 DNA: TGTGCCAGCAGTTATCCCGGGACAGGGGTCGGCTACACCTTC
CDR3 protein: CASSYPGTGVGYTF

D gene: TRBD2
J gene: TRBJ2-2
clone size: .
V gene: TRBV7-6
CDR3 DNA: TGTGCCAGCAGCCTCGGGACTAGCGTAACGAACACCGGGGAGCTGTTTTTT
CDR3 protein: CASSLGTSVTNTGELFF

D gene: TRBD1
J gene: TRBJ1-6
clone size: .
V gene: TRBV30
CDR3 DNA: TGTGCCTGGAACACCGGACAGGGCTATAATTCACCCCTCCACTTT
CDR3 protein: CAWNTGQGYNSPLHF

D gene: .
J gene: TRBJ2-3
clone size: .
V gene: TRBV6-5
CDR3 DNA: TGTGCCAGCAGTTACTCGGAGGGATCAGATACGCAGTATTTT
CDR3 protein: CASSYSEGSDTQYF